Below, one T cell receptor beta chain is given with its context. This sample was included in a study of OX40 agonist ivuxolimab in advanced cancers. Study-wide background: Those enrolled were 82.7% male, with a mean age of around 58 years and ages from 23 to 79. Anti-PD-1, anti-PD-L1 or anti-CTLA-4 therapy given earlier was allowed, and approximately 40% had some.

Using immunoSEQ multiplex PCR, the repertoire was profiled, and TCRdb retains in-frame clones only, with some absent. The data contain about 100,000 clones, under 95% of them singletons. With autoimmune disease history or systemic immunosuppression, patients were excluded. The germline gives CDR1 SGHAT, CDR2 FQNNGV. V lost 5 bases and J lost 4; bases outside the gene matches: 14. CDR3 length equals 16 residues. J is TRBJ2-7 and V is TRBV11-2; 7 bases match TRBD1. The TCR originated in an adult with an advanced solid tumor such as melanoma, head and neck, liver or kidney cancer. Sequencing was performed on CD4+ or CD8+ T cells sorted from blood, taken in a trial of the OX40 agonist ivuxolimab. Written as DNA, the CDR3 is TGTGCCAGCAGCGTGGGGTTGACAGGGCTGGGATACGAGCAGTACTTC. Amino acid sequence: CASSVGLTGLGYEQYF.